These T cell receptor beta chains were read from a single sample in a study of T cell changes during pregnancy in multiple sclerosis. Method: immunoSEQ multiplex PCR; TCRdb's copy keeps in-frame clones and lacks some. This table has under 95,000 clones, over 85% appearing once. This sample comprised peripheral blood, obtained in the second trimester of pregnancy. The receptors come from a female donor in good health, enrolled as a control in a pregnancy study. CDR3s include the opening cysteine and the closing phenylalanine or tryptophan. The D gene is left open where the match is weak. Clone size, where shown, is once, few, many, or a class for clones that have expanded.

V: TRBV5-1
size: -
D: TRBD1
J: TRBJ1-1
CDR3: CASSPTVQGSFTEAFF
DNA: TGCGCCAGCAGCCCCACGGTACAGGGGTCTTTCACTGAAGCTTTCTTT

V: TRBV7-8
size: -
D: -
J: TRBJ2-7
CDR3: CASSLGGSNYEQYF
DNA: TGTGCCAGCAGCTTAGGCGGCTCAAACTACGAGCAGTACTTC

V: TRBV27
size: -
D: -
J: TRBJ2-1
CDR3: CASSLNIYYNEQFF
DNA: TGTGCCAGCAGTTTGAACATTTATTACAATGAGCAGTTCTTC

V: TRBV9
size: once
D: TRBD1
J: TRBJ2-5
CDR3: CASSEGQGAPETQYF
DNA: TGTGCCAGCAGCGAGGGACAGGGGGCGCCGGAGACCCAGTACTTC

V: TRBV11-2
size: -
D: TRBD2
J: TRBJ2-7
CDR3: CASSLQMGLALQGAHEQYF
DNA: TGTGCCAGCAGCTTACAAATGGGACTAGCGCTCCAGGGGGCCCACGAGCAGTACTTC

V: TRBV12-2
size: -
D: -
J: TRBJ2-7
CDR3: CASRLACRNRTREQYF
DNA: TGTGCAAGTCGCTTAGCGTGTCGAAACAGGACGAGAGAGCAGTACTTC

V: TRBV28
size: -
D: TRBD1
J: TRBJ2-7
CDR3: CASSSGTGTYEQYF
DNA: TGTGCCAGCAGCTCCGGGACAGGGACCTACGAGCAGTACTTC

V: TRBV19
size: once
D: -
J: TRBJ2-5
CDR3: CASSIDLFRETQYF
DNA: TGTGCCAGTAGTATAGATCTATTTCGAGAGACCCAGTACTTC

V: TRBV11-3
size: -
D: TRBD2
J: TRBJ2-5
CDR3: CASSLGSGRTELPWETQYF
DNA: TGTGCCAGCAGTCTAGGGTCCGGGAGGACCGAACTGCCGTGGGAGACCCAGTACTTC

V: TRBV5-1
size: -
D: -
J: TRBJ2-7
CDR3: CASSSTGAYEQYF
DNA: TGCGCCAGCAGCTCCACAGGCGCCTACGAGCAGTACTTC

V: TRBV27
size: -
D: -
J: TRBJ2-5
CDR3: CASSLRKSSVTSQYF
DNA: TGTGCCAGCAGTCTACGCAAGTCCTCCGTTACTAGCCAGTACTTC

V: TRBV12-2
size: -
D: -
J: TRBJ2-1
CDR3: CASRPRLAGDYEQFF
DNA: TGTGCAAGTCGCCCTAGACTAGCGGGAGACTATGAGCAGTTCTTC

V: TRBV5-1
size: -
D: TRBD1
J: TRBJ1-2
CDR3: CASSNRTGGHYGYTF
DNA: TGCGCCAGCAGCAACCGGACAGGGGGCCACTATGGCTACACCTTC

V: TRBV7-9
size: once
D: TRBD2
J: TRBJ2-3
CDR3: CASSLRREGPRTDTQYF
DNA: TGTGCCAGCAGCTTAAGGCGGGAGGGCCCTCGGACAGATACGCAGTATTTT

V: TRBV6-6
size: -
D: -
J: TRBJ2-5
CDR3: CASRPAGSQETQYF
DNA: TGTGCCAGTCGCCCGGCAGGGTCCCAAGAGACCCAGTACTTC

V: TRBV6-1
size: -
D: TRBD1
J: TRBJ1-5
CDR3: CASSEATGSQPQHF
DNA: TGTGCCAGCAGTGAGGCGACAGGGAGTCAGCCCCAGCATTTT

V: TRBV5-1
size: few
D: TRBD1
J: TRBJ1-1
CDR3: CASSRDRGEGGNTEAFF
DNA: TGCGCCAGCAGCAGGGACAGGGGAGAGGGAGGGAACACTGAAGCTTTCTTT

V: TRBV7-6
size: -
D: -
J: TRBJ2-7
CDR3: CASSLAATGSEQYF
DNA: TGTGCCAGCAGCTTAGCGGCTACAGGGAGCGAGCAGTACTTC

V: TRBV4-2
size: -
D: -
J: TRBJ1-4
CDR3: CASSQEAGQLNEKLFF
DNA: TGTGCCAGCAGCCAAGAAGCCGGACAGCTTAATGAAAAACTGTTTTTT

V: TRBV19
size: once
D: -
J: TRBJ1-4
CDR3: CASSIDRSNEKLFF
DNA: TGTGCCAGTAGTATAGATCGGAGTAATGAAAAACTGTTTTTT

V: TRBV6-6
size: -
D: TRBD1
J: TRBJ1-2
CDR3: CASSYQLGQGAGGYTF
DNA: TGTGCCAGCAGTTACCAGCTGGGACAGGGGGCTGGTGGCTACACCTTC

V: TRBV6-5
size: -
D: -
J: TRBJ1-2
CDR3: CASSYSGVVDNYGYTF
DNA: TGTGCCAGCAGTTACTCAGGGGTAGTGGATAACTATGGCTACACCTTC

V: TRBV5-1
size: -
D: -
J: TRBJ1-2
CDR3: CASSPMDSTAYGYTF
DNA: TGCGCCAGCAGCCCCATGGACTCCACGGCTTATGGCTACACCTTC

V: TRBV7-9
size: -
D: -
J: TRBJ1-2
CDR3: CASSLEGPWGYTF
DNA: TGTGCCAGCAGCTTAGAGGGGCCCTGGGGCTACACCTTC

V: TRBV19
size: -
D: TRBD1
J: TRBJ2-4
CDR3: CASIRTGSKNIQYF
DNA: TGTGCCAGTATCCGGACAGGCTCCAAAAACATTCAGTACTTC

V: TRBV5-5
size: -
D: TRBD1
J: TRBJ2-3
CDR3: CASSLVPDRGTDTQYF
DNA: TGTGCCAGCAGCTTGGTCCCCGACAGGGGCACAGATACGCAGTATTTT

V: TRBV9
size: once
D: -
J: TRBJ2-5
CDR3: CASSGYSGAWETQYF
DNA: TGTGCCAGCAGCGGGTATAGCGGAGCCTGGGAGACCCAGTACTTC

V: TRBV7-9
size: -
D: TRBD1
J: TRBJ2-5
CDR3: CASSARDRGETQYF
DNA: TGTGCCAGCAGCGCCCGGGACAGGGGTGAGACCCAGTACTTC

V: TRBV19
size: -
D: -
J: TRBJ1-5
CDR3: CASSIFGGNGNQPQHF
DNA: TGTGCCAGTAGTATATTCGGGGGTAATGGGAATCAGCCCCAGCATTTT

V: TRBV5-1
size: -
D: TRBD1
J: TRBJ2-7
CDR3: CASSLNTGGSSYEQYF
DNA: TGCGCCAGCAGCTTGAACACAGGGGGAAGCTCCTACGAGCAGTACTTC

V: TRBV21-1
size: -
D: -
J: TRBJ2-2
CDR3: CASSPTNTGELFF
DNA: TGTGCCAGCAGCCCAACGAACACCGGGGAGCTGTTTTTT

V: TRBV7-2
size: -
D: TRBD1
J: TRBJ1-5
CDR3: CASSLGQGSNQPQHF
DNA: TGTGCCAGCAGCTTGGGACAGGGGAGCAATCAGCCCCAGCATTTT

V: TRBV10-1
size: -
D: -
J: TRBJ2-7
CDR3: CASTPDILREQYF
DNA: TGCGCCAGCACCCCGGACATTTTACGGGAGCAGTACTTC

V: TRBV28
size: -
D: -
J: TRBJ2-7
CDR3: CASSSPRTAYEQYF
DNA: TGTGCCAGCAGTTCCCCTCGGACAGCCTACGAGCAGTACTTC

V: TRBV9
size: -
D: -
J: TRBJ2-1
CDR3: CASSVGISGNEQFF
DNA: TGTGCCAGCAGCGTCGGGATCTCTGGGAATGAGCAGTTCTTC

V: TRBV4-2
size: -
D: TRBD2
J: TRBJ2-1
CDR3: CASSQADGLVSNEQFF
DNA: TGTGCCAGCAGCCAAGCGGACGGACTAGTAAGCAATGAGCAGTTCTTC

V: TRBV5-1
size: -
D: -
J: TRBJ2-3
CDR3: CASSLGSQDTQYF
DNA: TGCGCCAGCAGCTTGGGCTCGCAGGATACGCAGTATTTT

V: TRBV5-4
size: -
D: -
J: TRBJ2-5
CDR3: CASKGRLEETQYF
DNA: TGTGCCAGCAAGGGGCGGTTGGAAGAGACCCAGTACTTC

V: TRBV5-4
size: once
D: -
J: TRBJ2-5
CDR3: CASSYFGGGAPQETQYF
DNA: TGTGCCAGCAGCTACTTCGGTGGAGGTGCTCCCCAAGAGACCCAGTACTTC

V: TRBV19
size: -
D: -
J: TRBJ1-1
CDR3: CASSMRQGFGTEAFF
DNA: TGTGCCAGTAGTATGAGGCAGGGCTTCGGCACTGAAGCTTTCTTT

V: TRBV6-6
size: once
D: -
J: TRBJ2-1
CDR3: CASSYSQLVGDNEQFF
DNA: TGTGCCAGCAGTTACTCCCAGCTAGTAGGCGACAATGAGCAGTTCTTC

V: TRBV2
size: -
D: TRBD1
J: TRBJ2-5
CDR3: CASSVRQGSIETQYF
DNA: TGTGCCAGCAGCGTTAGACAGGGTTCGATTGAGACCCAGTACTTC

V: TRBV30
size: -
D: TRBD1
J: TRBJ1-5
CDR3: CAWSRDRGTGPQHF
DNA: TGTGCCTGGAGCAGAGACAGGGGGACTGGTCCCCAGCATTTT

V: TRBV30
size: -
D: -
J: TRBJ1-2
CDR3: CAWTDTVANYGYTF
DNA: TGTGCCTGGACAGACACAGTGGCTAACTATGGCTACACCTTC

V: TRBV28
size: -
D: -
J: TRBJ2-2
CDR3: CASSLGRNTGELFF
DNA: TGTGCCAGCAGTTTAGGCAGGAACACCGGGGAGCTGTTTTTT

V: TRBV29-1
size: -
D: -
J: TRBJ1-1
CDR3: CSVETAQGTEAFF
DNA: TGCAGCGTTGAAACCGCCCAGGGGACTGAAGCTTTCTTT

V: TRBV7-2
size: -
D: -
J: TRBJ1-2
CDR3: CASSQDRSNGYTF
DNA: TGTGCCAGCAGTCAAGACAGGAGCAATGGCTACACCTTC

V: TRBV7-2
size: -
D: -
J: TRBJ2-3
CDR3: CASSLAGVLHTDTQYF
DNA: TGTGCCAGCAGCTTAGCGGGAGTCCTCCACACAGATACGCAGTATTTT

V: TRBV5-1
size: -
D: -
J: TRBJ2-1
CDR3: CASKGYSAYNEQFF
DNA: TGCGCCAGCAAGGGGTACAGCGCTTACAATGAGCAGTTCTTC

V: TRBV28
size: -
D: -
J: TRBJ2-2
CDR3: CASSRRLREKTTGELFF
DNA: TGTGCCAGCAGTCGACGACTCCGAGAAAAGACGACCGGGGAGCTGTTTTTT

V: TRBV28
size: -
D: TRBD1
J: TRBJ2-2
CDR3: CASTGQGIGELFF
DNA: TGTGCCAGTACGGGACAGGGAATCGGGGAGCTGTTTTTT

V: TRBV5-4
size: -
D: TRBD1
J: TRBJ2-5
CDR3: CASSSQGAEETQYF
DNA: TGTGCCAGCAGCTCACAGGGGGCGGAAGAGACCCAGTACTTC

V: TRBV9
size: -
D: -
J: TRBJ2-1
CDR3: CASSVGGAYNEQFF
DNA: TGTGCCAGCAGCGTAGGGGGAGCCTACAATGAGCAGTTCTTC

V: TRBV19
size: -
D: TRBD1
J: TRBJ2-5
CDR3: CASSLDREKTQYF
DNA: TGTGCCAGTAGTTTGGACAGGGAAAAGACCCAGTACTTC

V: TRBV19
size: -
D: -
J: TRBJ2-7
CDR3: CASSIVGTEYYEQYF
DNA: TGTGCCAGTAGTATAGTGGGGACTGAGTACTACGAGCAGTACTTC

V: TRBV2
size: -
D: TRBD1
J: TRBJ1-1
CDR3: CASSTGTENTEAFF
DNA: TGTGCCAGCAGTACCGGGACAGAGAACACTGAAGCTTTCTTT

V: TRBV14
size: -
D: -
J: TRBJ2-5
CDR3: CASSQDRGLVETQYF
DNA: TGTGCCAGCAGCCAAGACCGGGGTTTAGTAGAGACCCAGTACTTC